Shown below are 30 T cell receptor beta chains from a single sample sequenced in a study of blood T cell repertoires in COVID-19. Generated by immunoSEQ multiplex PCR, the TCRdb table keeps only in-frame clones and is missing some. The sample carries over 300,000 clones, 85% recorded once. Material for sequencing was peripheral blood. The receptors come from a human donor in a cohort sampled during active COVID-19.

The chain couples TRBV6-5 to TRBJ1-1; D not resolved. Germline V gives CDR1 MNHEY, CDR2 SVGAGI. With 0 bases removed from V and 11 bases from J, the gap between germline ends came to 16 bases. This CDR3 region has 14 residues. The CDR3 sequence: CASSYSLEFRRAFF. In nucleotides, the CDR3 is TGTGCCAGCAGTTACTCGCTGGAGTTTCGTCGTGCTTTCTTT.

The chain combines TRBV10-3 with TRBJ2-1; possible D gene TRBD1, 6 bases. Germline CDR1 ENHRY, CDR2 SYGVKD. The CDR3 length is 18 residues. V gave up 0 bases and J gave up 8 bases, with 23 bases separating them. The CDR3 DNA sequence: TGTGCCATCAGTGAGTCCGAAACAGGGTATGGGGTTCGTGATGAGCAGTTCTTC. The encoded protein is CAISESETGYGVRDEQFF.

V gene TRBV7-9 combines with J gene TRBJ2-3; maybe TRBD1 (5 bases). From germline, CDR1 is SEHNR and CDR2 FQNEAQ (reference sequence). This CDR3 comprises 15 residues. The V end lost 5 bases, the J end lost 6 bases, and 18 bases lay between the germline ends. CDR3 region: CASSLIQGNRDTQYF. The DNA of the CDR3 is TGTGCCAGCAGCCTTATTCAAGGGAACAGGGATACGCAGTATTTT.

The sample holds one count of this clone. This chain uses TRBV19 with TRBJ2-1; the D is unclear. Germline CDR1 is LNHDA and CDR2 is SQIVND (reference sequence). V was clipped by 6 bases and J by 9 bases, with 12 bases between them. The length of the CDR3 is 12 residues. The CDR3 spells CASSLGSGEQFF. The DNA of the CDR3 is TGTGCCAGTAGCCTTGGGTCAGGTGAGCAGTTCTTC.

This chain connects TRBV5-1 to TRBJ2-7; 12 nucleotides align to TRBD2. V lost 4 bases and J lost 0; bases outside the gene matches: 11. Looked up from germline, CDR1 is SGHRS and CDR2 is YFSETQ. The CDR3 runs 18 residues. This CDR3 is CASSPWTSGVFSSYEQYF. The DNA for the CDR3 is TGCGCCAGCAGCCCCTGGACTAGCGGGGTTTTTAGCTCCTACGAGCAGTACTTC.

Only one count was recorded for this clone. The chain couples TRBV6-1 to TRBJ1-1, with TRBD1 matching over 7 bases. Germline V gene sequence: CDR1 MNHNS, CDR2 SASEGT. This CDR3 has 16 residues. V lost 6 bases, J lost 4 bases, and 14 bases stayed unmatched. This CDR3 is CASSETWQGVSTEAFF. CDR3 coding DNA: TGTGCCAGCAGCGAAACGTGGCAGGGGGTTTCCACTGAAGCTTTCTTT.

The CDR3 nucleotides are TGCGCCAGCAGTTCCACCGACAGGTTTAATGAAGCTTTCTTT. Amino acid sequence: CASSSTDRFNEAFF. J is TRBJ1-1 and V is TRBV5-1, with D perhaps TRBD1 (6 bases). The CDR3 contains 14 residues. Deletions cut 5 bases from V and 7 bases from J, with 18 bases between. CDR1 SGHRS and CDR2 YFSETQ come from the germline V gene. The whole variable domain, filled in from reference TRBV5-1 and TRBJ1-1, reads KAGVTQTPRYLIKTRGQQVTLSCSPISGHRSVSWYQQTPGQGLQFLFEYFSETQRNKGNFPGRFSGRQFSNSRSEMNVSTLELGDSALYLCASSSTDRFNEAFFGQGTRLTVV.

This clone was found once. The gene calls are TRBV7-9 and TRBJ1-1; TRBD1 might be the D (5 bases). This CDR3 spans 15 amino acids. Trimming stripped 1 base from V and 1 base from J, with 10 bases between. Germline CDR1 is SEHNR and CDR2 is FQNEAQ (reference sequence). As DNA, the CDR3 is TGTGCCAGCAGCTTAGTTGGCAGGGCGAACACTGAAGCTTTCTTT. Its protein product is CASSLVGRANTEAFF.

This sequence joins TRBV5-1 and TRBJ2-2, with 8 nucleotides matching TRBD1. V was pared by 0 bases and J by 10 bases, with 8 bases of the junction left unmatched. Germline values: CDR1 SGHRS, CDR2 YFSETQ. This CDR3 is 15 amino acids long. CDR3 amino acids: CASSLGGTGKEELFF. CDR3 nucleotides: TGCGCCAGCAGCTTGGGCGGGACAGGCAAGGAGGAGCTGTTTTTT.

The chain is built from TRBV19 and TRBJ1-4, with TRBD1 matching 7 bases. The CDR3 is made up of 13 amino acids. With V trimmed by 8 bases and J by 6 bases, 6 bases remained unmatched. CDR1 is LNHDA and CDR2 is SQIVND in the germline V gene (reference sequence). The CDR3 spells CASRQGPDEKLFF. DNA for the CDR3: TGTGCCAGTCGACAGGGCCCAGATGAAAAACTGTTTTTT.

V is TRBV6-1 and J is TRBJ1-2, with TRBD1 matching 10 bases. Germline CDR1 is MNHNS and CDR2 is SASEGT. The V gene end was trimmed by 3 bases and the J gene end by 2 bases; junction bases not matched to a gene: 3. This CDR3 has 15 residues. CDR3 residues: CASSDRTGGNYGYTF. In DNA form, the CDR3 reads TGTGCCAGCAGTGACCGGACAGGGGGAAACTATGGCTACACCTTC.

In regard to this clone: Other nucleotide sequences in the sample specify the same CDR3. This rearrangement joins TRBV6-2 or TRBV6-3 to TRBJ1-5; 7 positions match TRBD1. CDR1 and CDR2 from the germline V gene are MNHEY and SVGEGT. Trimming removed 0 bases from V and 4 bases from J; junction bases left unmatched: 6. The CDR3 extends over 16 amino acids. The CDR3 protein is CASSYSGQAGNQPQHF. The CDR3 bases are TGTGCCAGCAGTTACTCTGGACAGGCTGGTAATCAGCCCCAGCATTTT.

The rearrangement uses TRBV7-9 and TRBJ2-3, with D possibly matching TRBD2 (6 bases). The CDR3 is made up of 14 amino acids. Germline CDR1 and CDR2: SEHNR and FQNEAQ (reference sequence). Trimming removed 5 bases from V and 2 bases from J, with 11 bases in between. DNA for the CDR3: TGTGCCAGCAGCGCACAGGACTACACAGATACGCAGTATTTT. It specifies CASSAQDYTDTQYF.

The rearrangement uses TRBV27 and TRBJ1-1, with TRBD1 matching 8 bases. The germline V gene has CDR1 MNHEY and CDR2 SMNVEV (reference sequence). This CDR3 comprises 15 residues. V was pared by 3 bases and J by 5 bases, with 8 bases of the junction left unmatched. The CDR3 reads CASSFQWTGRTEAFF. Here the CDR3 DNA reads TGTGCCAGCAGTTTCCAGTGGACAGGGCGGACTGAAGCTTTCTTT.

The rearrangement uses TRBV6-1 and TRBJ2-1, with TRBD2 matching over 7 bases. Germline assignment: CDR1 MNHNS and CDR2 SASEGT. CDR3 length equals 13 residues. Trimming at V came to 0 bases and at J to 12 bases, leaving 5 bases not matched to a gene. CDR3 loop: CASSEAPGGRQFF. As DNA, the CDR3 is TGTGCCAGCAGTGAAGCCCCGGGAGGTAGGCAGTTCTTC.

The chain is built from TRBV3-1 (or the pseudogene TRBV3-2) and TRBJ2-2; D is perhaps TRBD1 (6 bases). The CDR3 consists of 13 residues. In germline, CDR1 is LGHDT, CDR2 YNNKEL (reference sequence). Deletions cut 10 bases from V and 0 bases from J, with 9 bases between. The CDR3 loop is CATQGPNTGELFF. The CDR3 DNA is TGTGCCACACAGGGACCGAACACCGGGGAGCTGTTTTTT.

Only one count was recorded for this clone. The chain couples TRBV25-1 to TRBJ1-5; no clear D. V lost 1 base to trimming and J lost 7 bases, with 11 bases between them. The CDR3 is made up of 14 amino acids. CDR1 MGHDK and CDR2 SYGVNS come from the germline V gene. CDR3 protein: CASSELVRLQPQHF. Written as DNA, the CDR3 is TGTGCCAGCAGTGAATTGGTCCGGTTACAGCCCCAGCATTTT.

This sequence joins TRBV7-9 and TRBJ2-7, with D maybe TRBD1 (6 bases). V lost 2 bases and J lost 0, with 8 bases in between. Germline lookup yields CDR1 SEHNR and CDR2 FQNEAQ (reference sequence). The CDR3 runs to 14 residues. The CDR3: CASSLTGSSYEQYF. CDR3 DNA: TGTGCCAGCAGCTTAACAGGGAGCTCCTACGAGCAGTACTTC.

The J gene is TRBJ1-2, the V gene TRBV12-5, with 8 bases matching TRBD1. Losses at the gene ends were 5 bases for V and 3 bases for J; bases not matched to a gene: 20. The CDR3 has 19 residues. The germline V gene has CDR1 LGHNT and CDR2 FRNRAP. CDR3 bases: TGTGCTAGTGGTCTAGAGTCACATGACGGACAGGGAAGGGACTATGGCTACACCTTC. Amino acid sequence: CASGLESHDGQGRDYGYTF.

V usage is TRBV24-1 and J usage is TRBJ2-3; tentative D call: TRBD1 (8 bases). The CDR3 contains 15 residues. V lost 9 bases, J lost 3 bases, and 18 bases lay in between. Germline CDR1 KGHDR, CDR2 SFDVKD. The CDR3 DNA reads TGTGCCACCTCCGTCGGACAGGGACTAACAGATACGCAGTATTTT. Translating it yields CATSVGQGLTDTQYF.

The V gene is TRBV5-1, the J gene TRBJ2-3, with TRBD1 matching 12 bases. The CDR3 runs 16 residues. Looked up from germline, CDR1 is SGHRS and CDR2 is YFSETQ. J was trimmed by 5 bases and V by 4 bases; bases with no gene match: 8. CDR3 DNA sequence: TGCGCCAGCAGCCCTCGGGACAGGGGGCTTGTAGATACGCAGTATTTT. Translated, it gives CASSPRDRGLVDTQYF.

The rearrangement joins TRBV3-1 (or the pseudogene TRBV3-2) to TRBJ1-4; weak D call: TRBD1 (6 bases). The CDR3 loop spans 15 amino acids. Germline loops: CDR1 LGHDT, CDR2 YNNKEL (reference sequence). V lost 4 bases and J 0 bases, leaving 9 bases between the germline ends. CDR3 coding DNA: TGTGCCAGCAGCCCGTGGACAGCAACTAATGAAAAACTGTTTTTT. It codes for CASSPWTATNEKLFF.

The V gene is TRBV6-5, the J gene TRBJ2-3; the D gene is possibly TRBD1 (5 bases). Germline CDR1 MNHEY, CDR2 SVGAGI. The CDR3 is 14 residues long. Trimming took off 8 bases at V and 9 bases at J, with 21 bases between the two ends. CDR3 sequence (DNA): TGTGCCAGCGGAATTAGGGGAAAGGTTGACACGCAGTATTTT. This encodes CASGIRGKVDTQYF.

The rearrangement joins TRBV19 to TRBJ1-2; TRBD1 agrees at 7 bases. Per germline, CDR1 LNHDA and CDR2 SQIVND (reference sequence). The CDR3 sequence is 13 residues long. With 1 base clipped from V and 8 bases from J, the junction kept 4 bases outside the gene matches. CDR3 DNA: TGTGCCAGTAGTATAGGACACAGGGGAGGCTACACCTTC. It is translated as CASSIGHRGGYTF.

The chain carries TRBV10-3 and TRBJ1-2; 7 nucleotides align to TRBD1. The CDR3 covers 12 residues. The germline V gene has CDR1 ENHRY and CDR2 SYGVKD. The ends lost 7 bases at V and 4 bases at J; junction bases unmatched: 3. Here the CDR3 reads CAINGQVYGYTF. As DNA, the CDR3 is TGTGCCATCAATGGACAGGTCTATGGCTACACCTTC.

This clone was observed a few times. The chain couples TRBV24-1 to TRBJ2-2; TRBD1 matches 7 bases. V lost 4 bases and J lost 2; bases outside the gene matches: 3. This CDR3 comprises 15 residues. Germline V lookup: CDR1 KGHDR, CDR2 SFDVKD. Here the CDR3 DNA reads TGTGCCACCAGTGAGGACAGGTCAAACACCGGGGAGCTGTTTTTT. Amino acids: CATSEDRSNTGELFF.

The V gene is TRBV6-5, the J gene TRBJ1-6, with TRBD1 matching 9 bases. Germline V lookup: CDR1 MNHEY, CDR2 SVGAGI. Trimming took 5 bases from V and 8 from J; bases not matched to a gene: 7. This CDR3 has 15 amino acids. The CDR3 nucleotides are TGTGCCAGCAGTCAGTCGGGACAGGGTTATTCACCCCTCCACTTT. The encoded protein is CASSQSGQGYSPLHF.

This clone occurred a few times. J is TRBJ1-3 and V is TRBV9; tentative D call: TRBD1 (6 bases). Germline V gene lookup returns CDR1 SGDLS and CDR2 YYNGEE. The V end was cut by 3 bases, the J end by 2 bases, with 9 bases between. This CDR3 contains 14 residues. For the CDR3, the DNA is TGTGCCAGCAGCGCGGCAGGGGCTGGAAACACCATATATTTT. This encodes CASSAAGAGNTIYF. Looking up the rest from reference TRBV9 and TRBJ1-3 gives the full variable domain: DSGVTQTPKHLITATGQRVTLRCSPRSGDLSVYWYQQSLDQGLQFLIQYYNGEERAKGNILERFSAQQFPDLHSELNLSSLELGDSALYFCASSAAGAGNTIYFGEGSWLTVV.

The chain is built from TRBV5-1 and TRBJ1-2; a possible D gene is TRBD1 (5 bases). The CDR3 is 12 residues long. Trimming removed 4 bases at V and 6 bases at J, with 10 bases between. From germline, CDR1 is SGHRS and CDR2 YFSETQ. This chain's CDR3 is CASSGEGHGYTF. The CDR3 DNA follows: TGCGCCAGCAGCGGGGAGGGACATGGCTACACCTTC.

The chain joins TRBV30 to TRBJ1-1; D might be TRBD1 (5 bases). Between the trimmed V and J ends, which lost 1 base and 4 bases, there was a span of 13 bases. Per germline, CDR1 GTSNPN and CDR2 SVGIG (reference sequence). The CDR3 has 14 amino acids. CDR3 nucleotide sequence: TGTGCCTGGAGTGCGGGGGGAGAAGGCACTGAAGCTTTCTTT. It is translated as CAWSAGGEGTEAFF.